A single sample gave rise to the 29 T cell receptor beta chains below, sequenced in a study of response to subunit inactivated influenza vaccine. MiXCR, run by TCRdb on the RT-PCR reads, gives a single entry per CDR3 protein. The sample carries about 540,000 distinct CDR3 sequences, around a quarter recorded once. This sample was also put to use in a study of T cells expressing NK-cell markers. In that study: Researchers built TCR beta cDNA using 5'RACE template switching with UMIs.

The material was CD4+ T cells sorted from PBMCs, obtained roughly 13 days after vaccination. Receptors originate from a man between 45 and 60 years old who received an inactivated influenza vaccine.

The rearrangement links TRBV6-1 to TRBJ1-2, with TRBD1 identical over 9 bases. Per the germline V gene, CDR1 is MNHNS and CDR2 is SASEGT. The CDR3 is 14 amino acids. With 7 bases clipped from V and 4 bases from J, the junction kept 7 bases outside the gene matches. CDR3 nucleotide sequence: TGTGCCAGCACCAGGACAGGGGCGGCCTATGGCTACACCTTC. Its translation is CASTRTGAAYGYTF.

This clonotype was detected a few times. This rearrangement joins TRBV5-1 to TRBJ2-3; TRBD2 matches at 10 bases. Germline CDR1 and CDR2: SGHRS and YFSETQ. The CDR3 consists of 15 residues. Trimming took 6 bases from V and 6 from J; bases not matched to a gene: 10. The CDR3 here is CASTPAGGRMDTQYF. CDR3 bases: TGCGCCAGCACTCCAGCGGGAGGGCGGATGGATACGCAGTATTTT.

In this sample, this clonotype turned up a few times. The V and J genes are TRBV15 and TRBJ2-7; the D is unclear. There are 13 residues in the CDR3. Trimming cost V 1 base and J 0 bases, with 4 bases left between them. Germline assignment: CDR1 LNHNV and CDR2 YYDKDF (reference sequence). CDR3 bases: TGTGCCACCAGCAGAGTTGACTCCTACGAGCAGTACTTC. Its protein is CATSRVDSYEQYF.

This clonotype was found a few times. The V call is TRBV29-1, the J call TRBJ2-3, with no clear D. The V gene's germline CDR1 is SQVTM and CDR2 ANQGSEA. V was clipped by 0 bases and J by 1 base, with 11 bases between them. The CDR3 sequence is 15 residues long. CDR3 nucleotides: TGCAGCGTTGAAGATGAGACCTGGGGCACAGATACGCAGTATTTT. It translates to CSVEDETWGTDTQYF.

This sequence joins TRBV29-1 and TRBJ1-5, with D uncertain. The CDR3 has 13 amino acids. The germline gives CDR1 SQVTM, CDR2 ANQGSEA. V lost 5 bases and J lost 7, with 15 bases in between. The CDR3 spells CSVMEGSGQPQHF. DNA for the CDR3: TGCAGCGTTATGGAGGGTTCGGGACAGCCCCAGCATTTT.

J is TRBJ2-7 and V is TRBV14; D is undetermined. The germline CDR1 and CDR2 sequences are SGHDN and FVKESK. The CDR3 runs to 13 residues. V was clipped by 4 bases and J by 4 bases, with 11 bases between them. The CDR3 DNA reads TGTGCCAGCAGCCCAACCAACACTTACGAGCAGTACTTC. Protein: CASSPTNTYEQYF.

This clonotype was observed many times. The chain joins TRBV5-1 to TRBJ2-1, with D unresolved. CDR1 SGHRS and CDR2 YFSETQ come from the germline V gene. The CDR3 length is 15 residues. V was pared by 4 bases and J by 0 bases, with 11 bases between. The DNA of the CDR3 is TGCGCCAGCAGCCCGACGGTGCGCTCCTACAATGAGCAGTTCTTC. It translates to CASSPTVRSYNEQFF.

The chain has TRBV2 and TRBJ2-3; D possibly corresponds to TRBD1 (5 bases). The V and J ends lost 3 bases and 2 bases respectively, with 15 bases between them. CDR3 size: 16 residues. Germline CDR1 reads SNHLY; CDR2 reads FYNNEI. CDR3 region: CASSDIRGTFTDTQYF. CDR3 nucleotide sequence: TGTGCCAGCAGTGATATAAGGGGCACCTTCACAGATACGCAGTATTTT. Using reference TRBV2 and TRBJ2-3 for the parts outside the CDR3, the full variable domain is EPEVTQTPSHQVTQMGQEVILRCVPISNHLYFYWYRQILGQKVEFLVSFYNNEISEKSEIFDDQFSVERPDGSNFTLKIRSTKLEDSAMYFCASSDIRGTFTDTQYFGPGTRLTVL.

The CDR3 loop is CSAMTSGSVFEQYF. The DNA of the CDR3 is TGCAGTGCCATGACTAGCGGGAGTGTCTTCGAGCAGTACTTC. The J gene is TRBJ2-7, the V gene TRBV20-1, with TRBD2 matching 12 bases. The V segment lost 6 bases and the J segment 6 bases; nucleotides outside the gene matches: 9. Germline V gene data show CDR1 as DFQATT and CDR2 as SNEGSKA (reference sequence). The CDR3 sequence is 14 residues long.

This sequence joins TRBV5-6 and TRBJ2-1; TRBD1 is a possible D gene (5 bases). The V end lost 2 bases, the J end lost 5 bases, and 11 bases lay between the germline ends. The CDR3 spans 14 residues. CDR1 is SGHDT and CDR2 is YYEEEE in the germline V gene. The CDR3 is CASSFWQGHNEQFF. For the CDR3, the DNA is TGTGCCAGCAGCTTTTGGCAGGGCCACAATGAGCAGTTCTTC.

This clonotype was detected only a few times. The CDR3 is CASSHHMSAGGNNEQFF. For the CDR3, the DNA is TGTGCCAGCAGTCATCATATGTCGGCAGGGGGTAACAATGAGCAGTTCTTC. This chain uses TRBV6-1 with TRBJ2-1; TRBD1 matches 7 bases. The CDR3 spans 17 residues. Germline lookup yields CDR1 MNHNS and CDR2 SASEGT. After removal of 5 bases from V and 5 bases from J, the junction contained 15 bases not matched to a gene.

CDR3: CASSEQGDPSGANVLTF. In DNA form, the CDR3 reads TGTGCCAGCAGTGAACAGGGGGACCCCTCTGGGGCCAACGTCCTGACTTTC. The chain uses TRBV6-1 and TRBJ2-6, with 7 bases lining up with TRBD1. This CDR3 has 17 residues. CDR1 and CDR2 from the germline V gene are MNHNS and SASEGT. V shed 2 bases, J shed 0 bases, and the junction held 4 bases outside the gene matches.

The table lists this clonotype with a few counts. The genes are TRBV7-9 and TRBJ2-1; weak D call: TRBD2 (6 bases). CDR3 length: 12 amino acids. CDR1 and CDR2 from the germline V gene are SEHNR and FQNEAQ (reference sequence). Trimming took off 6 bases at V and 15 bases at J, with 18 bases between the two ends. The CDR3 DNA reads as TGTGCCAGCAGTCACGAGGAGGGGAGCAGGTTCTTC. The encoded protein is CASSHEEGSRFF.

This clonotype appeared a few times. This chain links TRBV6-2 or TRBV6-3 with TRBJ2-2; 8 bases agree with TRBD2. The CDR3 is 16 residues long. Trimming at V came to 0 bases and at J to 7 bases, leaving 7 bases not matched to a gene. Germline V gene sequence: CDR1 MNHEY, CDR2 SVGEGT. CDR3 in amino acids: CASSYSASGRIGELFF. CDR3 bases: TGTGCCAGCAGTTACTCGGCCAGCGGGAGAATCGGGGAGCTGTTTTTT.

This clonotype has only a few counts. In nucleotides, the CDR3 is TGTGCCAGCAGTGGGCCTCGGGGGCAGTACTTC. Protein: CASSGPRGQYF. The chain carries TRBV28 and TRBJ2-7; D perhaps matches TRBD2 (5 bases). Germline V lookup: CDR1 MDHEN, CDR2 SYDVKM. The length of the CDR3 is 11 residues. Trimming left V 5 bases short and J 9 bases short, with 11 bases between.

This clonotype turned up a few times. The CDR3 loop reads CASSAPPDNEQFF. CDR3 nucleotides: TGTGCCAGCAGCGCCCCGCCAGACAATGAGCAGTTCTTC. The V call is TRBV9, the J call TRBJ2-1; no clear D gene. V dropped 3 bases and J dropped 5 bases, with 9 bases sitting between them. Germline V gene data show CDR1 as SGDLS and CDR2 as YYNGEE. This CDR3 contains 13 residues.

The chain couples TRBV28 to TRBJ1-5; D is perhaps TRBD1 (6 bases). The V end lost 8 bases, the J end lost 3 bases, and 17 bases lay between the germline ends. The CDR3 spans 15 residues. CDR1 and CDR2 from the germline V gene are MDHEN and SYDVKM. CDR3 DNA sequence: TGTGCCAGCCAAGGAGCCGGGACAATCAATCAGCCCCAGCATTTT. Residues: CASQGAGTINQPQHF.

The V and J genes are TRBV28 and TRBJ2-2; D call uncertain. V shed 3 bases and J shed 3 bases, with 11 bases lying between them. The CDR3 covers 15 residues. Germline CDR1 and CDR2: MDHEN and SYDVKM. The CDR3 is CASSFAGLDTGELFF. CDR3 nucleotides: TGTGCCAGCAGTTTTGCCGGGCTCGACACCGGGGAGCTGTTTTTT.

The chain has TRBV3-1 and TRBJ2-6, with 7 bases identical to TRBD1. The CDR3 runs to 15 residues. V trimming: 7 bases; J trimming: 2 bases; junction bases outside the gene matches: 5. Germline V gene data show CDR1 as LGHDT and CDR2 as YNNKEL (reference sequence). In DNA, the CDR3 is TGTGCCAGCAATTTACAGGGGACTGGGGCCAACGTCCTGACTTTC. Translating it yields CASNLQGTGANVLTF.

This CDR3 reads CSARDLGAPNEQYF. Written as DNA, the CDR3 is TGCAGTGCTAGAGATCTTGGGGCCCCCAACGAGCAGTACTTC. This chain links TRBV20-1 with TRBJ2-7; D possibly corresponds to TRBD1 (5 bases). The CDR3 covers 14 residues. Germline V lookup: CDR1 DFQATT, CDR2 SNEGSKA (reference sequence). The V end lost 0 bases, the J end lost 5 bases, and 14 bases lay between the germline ends.

CDR3 protein: CASSRRCPSYEQYF. CDR3 DNA sequence: TGTGCCAGCAGCCGAAGGTGTCCTTCCTACGAGCAGTACTTC. V and J are TRBV3-1 and TRBJ2-7, with unresolved D. This CDR3 has 14 residues. With 4 bases removed from V and 1 base from J, the gap between germline ends came to 11 bases. Germline CDR1 and CDR2: LGHDT and YNNKEL (reference sequence).

The chain combines TRBV5-6 with TRBJ2-3, with a possible D match to TRBD2 (5 bases). Germline CDR1 is SGHDT and CDR2 is YYEEEE. CDR3 length: 12 amino acids. Trimming stripped 4 bases from V and 8 bases from J, with 11 bases between. In DNA, the CDR3 is TGTGCCAGCAGCCCAAGCGGAGGTACGCAGTATTTT. As protein: CASSPSGGTQYF.

This clonotype was seen more than once but under ten times. The chain employs TRBV20-1 and TRBJ2-7; 7 bases are a match to TRBD1. Germline V gene lookup returns CDR1 DFQATT and CDR2 SNEGSKA (reference sequence). The CDR3 is 13 amino acids. With 6 bases clipped from V and 2 bases from J, the junction kept 7 bases outside the gene matches. The CDR3 spells CSARDSPTYEQYF. The CDR3 bases are TGCAGTGCCCGGGACAGCCCGACCTACGAGCAGTACTTC.

This clonotype was picked up a small number of times. The chain uses TRBV12-3 or TRBV12-4 and TRBJ2-1; the D is unclear. CDR3 length: 11 amino acids. Trimming pared 3 bases from V and 8 bases from J, leaving 5 bases between. CDR3 in DNA: TGTGCCAGCAGTTTGATCCATGAGCAGTTCTTC. Protein sequence: CASSLIHEQFF.

V usage is TRBV6-5 and J usage is TRBJ1-2, with a possible D match to TRBD1 (5 bases). The V end lost 4 bases, the J end lost 5 bases, and 17 bases lay between the germline ends. The CDR3 is 15 amino acids. Germline CDR1 is MNHEY and CDR2 is SVGAGI. CDR3 DNA sequence: TGTGCCAGCAGTTCCCTCGGGACGACCGAGTATGGCTACACCTTC. Translated, it gives CASSSLGTTEYGYTF.

This clonotype was counted a few times. The chain recombines TRBV5-1 with TRBJ2-3, with 12 bases aligning to TRBD2. CDR3 length: 16 residues. In germline, CDR1 is SGHRS, CDR2 YFSETQ. The V and J ends lost 3 bases and 2 bases, in that order; junction bases with no gene match: 4. The CDR3 here is CASSSLAGGATDTQYF. The CDR3 nucleotides read TGCGCCAGCAGCTCGCTAGCGGGAGGGGCCACAGATACGCAGTATTTT.

V usage is TRBV30 and J usage is TRBJ1-1, with D uncertain. V gave up 2 bases and J gave up 11 bases, with 18 bases separating them. The CDR3 is 13 amino acids. The germline gives CDR1 GTSNPN, CDR2 SVGIG (reference sequence). The DNA for the CDR3 is TGTGCCTGGAGTAGGAGGTTAAGCCCTTGGGCTTTCTTT. This translates into CAWSRRLSPWAFF.

The chain is built from TRBV30 and TRBJ1-4; D possibly corresponds to TRBD1 (6 bases). The CDR3 is 16 amino acids. Germline values: CDR1 GTSNPN, CDR2 SVGIG (reference sequence). Trimming left V 2 bases short and J 0 bases short, with 13 bases between. The CDR3, as DNA: TGTGCCTGGAGTACCACAGGGTCTTCAACTAATGAAAAACTGTTTTTT. Encoded protein: CAWSTTGSSTNEKLFF.

This clonotype was counted only a few times. J is TRBJ1-6 and V is TRBV10-3, with D uncertain. V was cut by 2 bases and J by 4 bases, with 12 bases left in between. In germline, CDR1 is ENHRY, CDR2 SYGVKD. The CDR3 runs to 16 residues. As DNA, the CDR3 is TGTGCCATCAGTGAGGAGGTTCTTCAATATAATTCACCCCTCCACTTT. Translation: CAISEEVLQYNSPLHF.